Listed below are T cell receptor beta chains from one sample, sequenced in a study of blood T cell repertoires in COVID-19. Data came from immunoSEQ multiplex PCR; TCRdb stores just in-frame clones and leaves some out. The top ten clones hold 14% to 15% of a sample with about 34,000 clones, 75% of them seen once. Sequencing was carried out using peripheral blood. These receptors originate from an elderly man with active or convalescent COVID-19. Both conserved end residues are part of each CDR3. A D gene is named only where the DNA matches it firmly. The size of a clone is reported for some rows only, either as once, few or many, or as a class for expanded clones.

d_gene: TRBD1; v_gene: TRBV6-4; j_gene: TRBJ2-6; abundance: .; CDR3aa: CASRETGLAGANVLTF; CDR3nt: TGTGCCAGCAGGGAGACAGGGCTCGCTGGGGCCAACGTCCTGACTTTC
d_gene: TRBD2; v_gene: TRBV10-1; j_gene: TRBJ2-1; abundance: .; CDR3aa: CARRLAAGAVEQFF; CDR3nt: TGCGCCAGGAGGCTGGCAGCGGGAGCGGTTGAGCAGTTCTTC
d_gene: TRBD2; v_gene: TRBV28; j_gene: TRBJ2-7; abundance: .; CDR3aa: CASSLFGSGAFRSYEQYF; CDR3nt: TGTGCCAGCAGTTTATTTGGTAGCGGGGCATTTAGGTCCTACGAGCAGTACTTC
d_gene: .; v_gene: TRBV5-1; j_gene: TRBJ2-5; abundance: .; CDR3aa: CASSLDGETQYF; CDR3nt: TGCGCCAGCAGCTTGGACGGGGAGACCCAGTACTTC
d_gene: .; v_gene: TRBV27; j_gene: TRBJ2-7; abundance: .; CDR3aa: CASSLFGDNGYEQYF; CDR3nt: TGTGCCAGCAGTTTATTTGGGGACAACGGCTACGAGCAGTACTTC
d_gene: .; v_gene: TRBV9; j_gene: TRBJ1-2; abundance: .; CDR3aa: CASSGSGAYSRYTF; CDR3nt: TGTGCCAGCAGCGGTTCAGGGGCCTATTCTCGCTACACCTTC
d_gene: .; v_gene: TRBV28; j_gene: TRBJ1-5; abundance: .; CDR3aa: CASSLWGGLNQPQHF; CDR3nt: TGTGCCAGCAGTCTTTGGGGCGGCCTCAATCAGCCCCAGCATTTT
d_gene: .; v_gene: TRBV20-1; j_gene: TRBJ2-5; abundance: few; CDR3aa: CSASSGAAITQYF; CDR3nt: TGCAGTGCTAGTTCAGGGGCGGCAATCACCCAGTACTTC
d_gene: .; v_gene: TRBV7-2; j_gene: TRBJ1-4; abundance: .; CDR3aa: CASSLNSPATNEKLFF; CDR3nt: TGTGCCAGCAGCTTAAATAGCCCAGCAACTAATGAAAAACTGTTTTTT
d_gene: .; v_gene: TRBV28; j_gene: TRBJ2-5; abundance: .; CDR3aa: CASLGGGWETQYF; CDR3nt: TGTGCCAGCCTCGGAGGGGGCTGGGAGACCCAGTACTTC
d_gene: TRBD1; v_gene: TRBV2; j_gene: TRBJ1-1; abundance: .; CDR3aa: CASRRQGNTEAFF; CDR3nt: TGTGCCAGCCGCAGACAGGGCAACACTGAAGCTTTCTTT
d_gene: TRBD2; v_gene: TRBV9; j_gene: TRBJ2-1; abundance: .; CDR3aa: CASSVGELAGGRKEGEQFF; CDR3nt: TGTGCCAGCAGCGTAGGGGAATTAGCGGGAGGGCGGAAGGAGGGTGAGCAGTTCTTC
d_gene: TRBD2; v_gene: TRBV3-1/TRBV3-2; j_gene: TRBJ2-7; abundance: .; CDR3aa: CASSHDELAENYEQYF; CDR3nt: TGTGCCAGCAGCCACGACGAACTAGCGGAGAACTACGAGCAGTACTTC
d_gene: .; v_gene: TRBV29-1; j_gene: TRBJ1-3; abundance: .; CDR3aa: CSVEFQAGNTIYF; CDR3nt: TGCAGCGTTGAGTTCCAGGCTGGAAACACCATATATTTT
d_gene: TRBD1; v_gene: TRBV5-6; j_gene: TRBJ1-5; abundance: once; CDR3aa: CASSWGGTGGQQPQHF; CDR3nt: TGTGCCAGCAGCTGGGGTGGGACAGGGGGTCAGCAGCCCCAGCATTTT
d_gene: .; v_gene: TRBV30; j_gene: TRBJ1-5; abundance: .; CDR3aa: CAWQGGDNQPQHF; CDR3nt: TGTGCCTGGCAGGGAGGGGACAATCAGCCCCAGCATTTT
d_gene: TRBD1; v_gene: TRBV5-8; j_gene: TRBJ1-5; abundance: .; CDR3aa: CASSWTGLINQPQHF; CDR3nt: TGTGCCAGCAGCTGGACAGGTCTTATCAATCAGCCCCAGCATTTT
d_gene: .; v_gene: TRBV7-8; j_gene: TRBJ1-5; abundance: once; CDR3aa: CASSADRYNQPQHF; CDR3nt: TGTGCCAGCAGCGCGGACAGATACAATCAGCCCCAGCATTTT
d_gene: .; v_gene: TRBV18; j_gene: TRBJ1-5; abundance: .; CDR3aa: CASSPVQGNQPQHF; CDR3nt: TGTGCCAGCTCACCGGTCCAGGGTAATCAGCCCCAGCATTTT
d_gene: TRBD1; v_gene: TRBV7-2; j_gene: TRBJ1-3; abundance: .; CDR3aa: CASSTTGTAGNTIYF; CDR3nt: TGTGCCAGCAGCACCACCGGGACAGCGGGAAACACCATATATTTT
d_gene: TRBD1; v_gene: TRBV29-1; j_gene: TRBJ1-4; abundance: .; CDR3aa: CSVAVTGGAEYEKLFF; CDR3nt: TGCAGCGTTGCTGTGACAGGGGGCGCGGAGTATGAAAAACTGTTTTTT
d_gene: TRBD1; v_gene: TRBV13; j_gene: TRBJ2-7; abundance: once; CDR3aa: CASSLITGAYEQYF; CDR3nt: TGTGCCAGCAGCTTAATAACAGGGGCCTACGAGCAGTACTTC
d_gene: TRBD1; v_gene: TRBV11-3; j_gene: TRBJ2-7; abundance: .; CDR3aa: CASSTRQGSYEQYF; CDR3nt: TGTGCCAGCAGCACCCGACAGGGATCCTACGAGCAGTACTTC
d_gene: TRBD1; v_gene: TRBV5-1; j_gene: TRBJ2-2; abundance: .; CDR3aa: CASSSQGATGELFF; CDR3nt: TGCGCCAGCAGCTCGCAGGGGGCCACCGGGGAGCTGTTTTTT
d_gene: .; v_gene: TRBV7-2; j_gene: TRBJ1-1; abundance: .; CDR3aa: CASSLATGWTEAFF; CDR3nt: TGTGCCAGCAGCTTAGCGACAGGTTGGACTGAAGCTTTCTTT
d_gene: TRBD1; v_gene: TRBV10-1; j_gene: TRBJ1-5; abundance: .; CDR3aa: CASHRLRDSLGPQHF; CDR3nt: TGCGCCAGCCACCGATTAAGGGACAGCCTCGGGCCCCAGCATTTT
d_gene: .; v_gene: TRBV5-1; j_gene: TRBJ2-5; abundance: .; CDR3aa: CASSLVEKETQYF; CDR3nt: TGCGCCAGCAGCTTGGTAGAAAAAGAGACCCAGTACTTC
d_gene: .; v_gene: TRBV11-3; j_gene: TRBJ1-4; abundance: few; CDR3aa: CASSLESGSNEKLFF; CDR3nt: TGTGCCAGCAGCTTAGAGTCGGGGAGTAATGAAAAACTGTTTTTT
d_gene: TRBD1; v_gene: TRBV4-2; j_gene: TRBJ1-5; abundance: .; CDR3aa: CASSPGTVNQPQHF; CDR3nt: TGTGCCAGCAGCCCCGGGACAGTCAATCAGCCCCAGCATTTT
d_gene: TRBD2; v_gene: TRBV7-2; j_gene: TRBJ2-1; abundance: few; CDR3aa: CASSLDSGRPDEQFF; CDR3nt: TGTGCCAGCAGCTTAGATAGCGGGCGCCCCGATGAGCAGTTCTTC
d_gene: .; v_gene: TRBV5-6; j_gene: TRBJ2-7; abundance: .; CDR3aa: CASSLAIGQGVQYF; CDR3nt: TGTGCCAGCAGCTTGGCCATTGGTCAGGGTGTGCAGTACTTC
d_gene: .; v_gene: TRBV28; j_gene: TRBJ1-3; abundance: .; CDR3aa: CAIQRAGLISRGNTIYF; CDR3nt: TGTGCCATCCAACGAGCAGGGTTGATTTCAAGAGGAAACACCATATATTTT
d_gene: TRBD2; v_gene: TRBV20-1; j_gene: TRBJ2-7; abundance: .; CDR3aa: CSASLPGGGRDF; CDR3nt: TGCAGTGCTAGTCTGCCCGGCGGGGGGCGTGACTTC
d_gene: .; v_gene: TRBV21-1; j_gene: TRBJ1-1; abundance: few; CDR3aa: CASSKRQDTEAFF; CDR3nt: TGTGCCAGCAGCAAAAGACAGGACACTGAAGCTTTCTTT
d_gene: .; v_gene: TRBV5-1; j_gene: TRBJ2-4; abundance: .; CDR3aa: CASSLGEGNIQYF; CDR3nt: TGCGCCAGCAGCCTGGGTGAGGGAAACATTCAGTACTTC
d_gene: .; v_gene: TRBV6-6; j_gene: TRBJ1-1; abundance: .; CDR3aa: CASRFGDTEAFF; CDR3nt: TGTGCCAGCAGATTCGGGGACACTGAAGCTTTCTTT
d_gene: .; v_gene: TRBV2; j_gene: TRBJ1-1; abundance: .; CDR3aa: CASSGQSNTEAFF; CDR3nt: TGTGCCAGCAGTGGACAGTCAAACACTGAAGCTTTCTTT
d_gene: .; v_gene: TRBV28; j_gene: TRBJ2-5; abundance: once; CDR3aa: CASSLGSQETQYF; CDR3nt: TGTGCCAGCAGTTTAGGTAGCCAAGAGACCCAGTACTTC
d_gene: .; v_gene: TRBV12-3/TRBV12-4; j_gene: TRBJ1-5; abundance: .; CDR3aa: CAISTGNQPQHF; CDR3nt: TGTGCCATCTCGACGGGGAATCAGCCCCAGCATTTT
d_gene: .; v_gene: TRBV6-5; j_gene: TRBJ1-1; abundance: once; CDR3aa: CASSFLDRVDTEAFF; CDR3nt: TGTGCCAGCAGTTTCCTGGACAGAGTGGACACTGAAGCTTTCTTT
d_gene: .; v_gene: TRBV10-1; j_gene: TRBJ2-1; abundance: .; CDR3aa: CASRRDAYNEQFF; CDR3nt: TGCGCCAGCAGGCGGGATGCCTACAATGAGCAGTTCTTC
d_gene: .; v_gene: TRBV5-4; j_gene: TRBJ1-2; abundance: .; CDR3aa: CASSLILGANGFLYGYTF; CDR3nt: TGTGCCAGCAGCTTAATTTTGGGGGCAAACGGGTTCCTCTATGGCTACACCTTC
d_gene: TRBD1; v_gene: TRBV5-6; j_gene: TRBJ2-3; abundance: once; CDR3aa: CASSLGGQGIDTQYF; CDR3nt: TGTGCCAGCAGCTTGGGGGGACAGGGGATTGATACGCAGTATTTT
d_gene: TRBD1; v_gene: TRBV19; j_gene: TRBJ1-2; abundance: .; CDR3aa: CASSDKRGQRYGYTF; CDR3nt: TGTGCCAGTAGTGACAAAAGGGGGCAGCGCTATGGCTACACCTTC
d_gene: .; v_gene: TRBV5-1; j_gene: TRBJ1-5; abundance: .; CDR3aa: CASSLAGSSGQPQHF; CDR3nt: TGCGCCAGCAGCTTGGCGGGTTCGTCCGGACAGCCCCAGCATTTT
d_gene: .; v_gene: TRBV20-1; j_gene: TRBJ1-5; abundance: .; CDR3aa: CSASRGGQPQHF; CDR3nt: TGCAGTGCTAGTAGGGGCGGTCAGCCCCAGCATTTT
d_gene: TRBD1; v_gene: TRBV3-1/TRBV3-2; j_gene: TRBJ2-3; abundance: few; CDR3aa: CASSLTQGNTDTQYF; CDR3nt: TGTGCCAGCAGCCTTACACAGGGGAACACAGATACGCAGTATTTT
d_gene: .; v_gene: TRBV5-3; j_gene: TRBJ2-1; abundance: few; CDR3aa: CARSLTRPYNEQFF; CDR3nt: TGTGCCAGAAGCTTGACTAGGCCTTACAATGAGCAGTTCTTC
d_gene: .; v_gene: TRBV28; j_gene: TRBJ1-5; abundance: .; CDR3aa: CASSYPTGNQPQHF; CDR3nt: TGTGCCAGCAGTTACCCCACAGGGAATCAGCCCCAGCATTTT